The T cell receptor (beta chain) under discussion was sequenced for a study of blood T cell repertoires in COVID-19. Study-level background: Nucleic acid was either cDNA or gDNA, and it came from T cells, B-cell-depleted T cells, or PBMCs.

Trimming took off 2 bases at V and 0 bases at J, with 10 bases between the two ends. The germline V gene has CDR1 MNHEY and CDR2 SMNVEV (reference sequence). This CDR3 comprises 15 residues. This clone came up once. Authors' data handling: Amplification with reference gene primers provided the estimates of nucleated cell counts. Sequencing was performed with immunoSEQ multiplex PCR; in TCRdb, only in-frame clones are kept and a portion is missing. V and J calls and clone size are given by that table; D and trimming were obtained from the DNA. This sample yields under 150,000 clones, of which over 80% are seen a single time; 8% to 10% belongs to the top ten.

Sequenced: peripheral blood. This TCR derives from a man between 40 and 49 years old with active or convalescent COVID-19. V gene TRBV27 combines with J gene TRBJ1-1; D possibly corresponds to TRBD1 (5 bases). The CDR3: CASSLGAGLNTEAFF. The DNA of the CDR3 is TGTGCCAGCAGTTTAGGGGCAGGTCTGAACACTGAAGCTTTCTTT.